This TCR beta chain came from a study of T cell clonotyping in hematopoietic cell transplantation. Germline V gives CDR1 MNHNS, CDR2 SASEGT. With V trimmed by 6 bases and J by 5 bases, 4 bases remained unmatched. The CDR3 consists of 14 residues. Study-level findings and limits: Broader posttransplant TCR repertoire diversity was predicted by graft donor and pretransplant recipient Inverse Simpson Index values. Pathologically expanded recipient clonotypes increased progressively from day 30 to day 180 as diversity fell.

Concerning this clone: The antigen remains undetermined.

Measured with immunoSEQ multiplex PCR; TCRdb has only the in-frame clones, and not every one. The sample lists fewer than 15,000 clones, around 86% occurring once. The rearrangement joins TRBV6-1 to TRBJ2-2; 9 nucleotides agree with TRBD1. The specimen was PBMCs, collected 100 days after allogeneic stem cell transplant. The receptor was isolated from a male patient in his fifties who had an allogeneic stem cell transplant from an unrelated donor, so T cells may come from the graft donor. Some clones in this sample may be carry-over from other donors' samples. This CDR3 is CASRDRGRTGELFF. The DNA of the CDR3 is TGTGCCAGCAGGGACAGGGGAAGAACCGGGGAGCTGTTTTTT.